This paragraph reports one T cell receptor (beta chain). The data belong to a study of beta chain features in type 1 diabetes. Expressed TCRB transcripts were sequenced because the isolated RNA had all been reverse transcribed beforehand. Assay: immunoSEQ multiplex PCR; the TCRdb copy retains only in-frame clones and omits some. The sample gives 350,000 or so clones, less than 20% of which show up once; under 0.055% is in the top ten. V trimming: 4 bases; J trimming: 5 bases; junction bases outside the gene matches: 21. Germline lookup yields CDR1 SGHNT and CDR2 YYREEE (reference sequence). The CDR3 contains 20 residues.

The rearrangement links TRBV5-4 to TRBJ2-5, with 12 bases identical to TRBD2. Sequenced material: naive CD4+ T cells from blood. This receptor was identified in a woman between 18 and 29 years old in good health. The CDR3 coding sequence is TGTGCCAGCAGCCCGAGGTCTAGCGGGGGGGCAGAAGGTGCCGGCGAGACCCAGTACTTC. Translating it yields CASSPRSSGGAEGAGETQYF.